This T cell receptor (beta chain) was profiled in a study of cytomegalovirus exposure and HLA in healthy donors. 13 Jbeta primers and 60 Vbeta primers were used for the PCR. Only in-frame clones appear in the TCRdb table, and some are missing; sequencing was by immunoSEQ multiplex PCR. Among 65,000 to 80,000 clones, 60% to 85% were seen once, and the ten largest hold 20% to 25%. The CDR3 totals 12 residues. Trimming cost V 8 bases and J 5 bases, with 12 bases left between them. From germline, CDR1 is SNHLY and CDR2 FYNNEI. This clone was counted only a few times. The chain has TRBV2 and TRBJ1-1; D remains unclear. The source of this sequence is a woman aged 35 to 49 in good health and CMV-seropositive. Specimen: PBMCs. The CDR3 protein is CASQVQSTEAFF. The CDR3 DNA follows: TGTGCCAGCCAGGTACAGAGTACTGAAGCTTTCTTT.